This T cell receptor gamma chain derives from a study of intestinal T cells in coeliac disease. Study findings and constraints: TRG clustering correctly classified 51 of 54 biopsies (94.4%).

LymphoTrack primers amplified TRG sequences from approximately 200 ng of biopsy DNA. TCRdb called clones from the multiplex PCR reads again using CATT. Of 960 or so gamma-chain clones detected, roughly 55% appear once; the ten largest clones hold approximately 9.9%. The CDR3 loop spans 14 amino acids. Trimming cost V 3 bases and J 4 bases; bases outside gene matches: 6. About 11 formalin-fixed paraffin-embedded scrolls, each 5 µm thick, supplied each case's genomic DNA. Within the sample, this clone is large (0.1 to 1%). What it binds is not known. Material for sequencing was a duodenal biopsy. This chain links TRGV11 with TRGJ1 or TRGJ2. TRGV11 is placed among ORFs of uncertain function. The TCR was taken from a human donor with celiac disease. The CDR3 sequence is CACWIRAAYYKKLF. The CDR3 nucleotides read TGTGCCTGCTGGATTAGGGCCGCGTATTATAAGAAACTCTTT.